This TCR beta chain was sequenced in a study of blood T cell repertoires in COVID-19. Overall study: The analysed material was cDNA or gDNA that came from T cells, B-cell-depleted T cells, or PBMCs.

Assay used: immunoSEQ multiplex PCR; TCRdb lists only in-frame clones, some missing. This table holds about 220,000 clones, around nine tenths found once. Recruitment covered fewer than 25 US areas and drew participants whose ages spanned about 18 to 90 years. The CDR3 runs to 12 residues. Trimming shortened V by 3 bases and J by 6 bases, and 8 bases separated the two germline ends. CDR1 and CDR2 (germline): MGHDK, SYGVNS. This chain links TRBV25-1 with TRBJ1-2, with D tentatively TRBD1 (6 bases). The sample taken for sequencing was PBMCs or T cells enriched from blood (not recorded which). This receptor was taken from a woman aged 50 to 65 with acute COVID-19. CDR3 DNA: TGTGCCAGCAGTGAGCAGGGGAATGGCTACACCTTC. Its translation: CASSEQGNGYTF.